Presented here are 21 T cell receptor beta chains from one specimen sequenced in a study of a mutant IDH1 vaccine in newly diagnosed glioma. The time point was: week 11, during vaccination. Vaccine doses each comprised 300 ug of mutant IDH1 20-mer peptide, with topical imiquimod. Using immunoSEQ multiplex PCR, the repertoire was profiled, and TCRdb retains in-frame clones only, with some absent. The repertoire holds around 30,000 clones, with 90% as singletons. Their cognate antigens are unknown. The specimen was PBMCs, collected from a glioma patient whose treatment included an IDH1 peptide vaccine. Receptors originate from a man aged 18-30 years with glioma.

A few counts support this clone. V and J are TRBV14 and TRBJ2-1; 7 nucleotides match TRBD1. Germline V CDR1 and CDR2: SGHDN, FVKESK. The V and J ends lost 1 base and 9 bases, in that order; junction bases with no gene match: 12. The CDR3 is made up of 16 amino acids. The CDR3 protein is CASSQGPRTGESEQFF. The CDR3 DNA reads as TGTGCCAGCAGCCAAGGCCCGAGAACAGGGGAAAGTGAGCAGTTCTTC. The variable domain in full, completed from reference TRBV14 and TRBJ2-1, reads EAGVTQFPSHSVIEKGQTVTLRCDPISGHDNLYWYRRVMGKEIKFLLHFVKESKQDESGMPNNRFLAERTGGTYSTLKVQPAELEDSGVYFCASSQGPRTGESEQFFGPGTRLTVL.

This chain's CDR3 is CASSPSGRRTYEQYF. The CDR3 DNA is TGTGCCAGCAGTCCTAGCGGGAGGCGCACCTACGAGCAGTACTTC. The gene calls are TRBV5-4 and TRBJ2-7, with TRBD2 matching over 11 bases. Germline CDR1 SGHNT, CDR2 YYREEE (reference sequence). With 5 bases clipped from V and 2 bases from J, the junction kept 6 bases outside the gene matches. The CDR3 is made up of 15 amino acids. Based on the CDR3 plus reference TRBV5-4 and TRBJ2-7, the full variable domain is ETGVTQSPTHLIKTRGQQVTLRCSSQSGHNTVSWYQQALGQGPQFIFQYYREEENGRGNFPPRFSGLQFPNYSSELNVNALELDDSALYLCASSPSGRRTYEQYFGPGTRLTVT.

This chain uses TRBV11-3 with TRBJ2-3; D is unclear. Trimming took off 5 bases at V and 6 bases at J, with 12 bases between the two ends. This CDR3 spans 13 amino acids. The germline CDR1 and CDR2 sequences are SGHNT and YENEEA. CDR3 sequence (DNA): TGTGCCAGCAGCCCCCCTACCCAGGATACGCAGTATTTT. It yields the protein CASSPPTQDTQYF. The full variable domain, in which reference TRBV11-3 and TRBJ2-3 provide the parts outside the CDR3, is EAGVVQSPRYKIIEKKQPVAFWCNPISGHNTLYWYLQNLGQGPELLIRYENEEAVDDSQLPKDRFSAERLKGVDSTLKIQPAELGDSAVYLCASSPPTQDTQYFGPGTRLTVL.

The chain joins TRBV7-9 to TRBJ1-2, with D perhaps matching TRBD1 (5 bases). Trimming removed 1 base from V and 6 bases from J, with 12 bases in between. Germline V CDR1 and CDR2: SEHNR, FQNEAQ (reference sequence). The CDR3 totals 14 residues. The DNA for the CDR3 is TGTGCCAGCAGCTTAGGTCGGGGGGAGAATGGCTACACCTTC. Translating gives CASSLGRGENGYTF.

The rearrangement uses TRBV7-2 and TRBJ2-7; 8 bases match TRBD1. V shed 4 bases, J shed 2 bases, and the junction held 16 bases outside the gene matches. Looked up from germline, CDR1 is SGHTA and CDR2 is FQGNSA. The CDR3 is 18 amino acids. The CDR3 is CASSSRSPTGVWTYEQYF. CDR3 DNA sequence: TGTGCCAGCAGCTCCCGTTCCCCGACAGGGGTGTGGACCTACGAGCAGTACTTC.

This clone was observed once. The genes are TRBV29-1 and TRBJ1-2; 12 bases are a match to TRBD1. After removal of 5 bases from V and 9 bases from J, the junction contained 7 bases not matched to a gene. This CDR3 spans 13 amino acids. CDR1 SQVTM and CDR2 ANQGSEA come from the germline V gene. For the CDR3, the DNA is TGCAGCGTTATGGGACAGGGGGCGGATAGCTACACCTTC. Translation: CSVMGQGADSYTF.

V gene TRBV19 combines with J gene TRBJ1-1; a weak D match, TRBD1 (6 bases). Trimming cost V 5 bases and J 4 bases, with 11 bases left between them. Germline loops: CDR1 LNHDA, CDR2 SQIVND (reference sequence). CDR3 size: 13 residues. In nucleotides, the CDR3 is TGTGCCAGTAGTGCCCTAGGGGGCACTGAAGCTTTCTTT. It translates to CASSALGGTEAFF. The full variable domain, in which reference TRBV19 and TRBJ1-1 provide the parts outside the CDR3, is DGGITQSPKYLFRKEGQNVTLSCEQNLNHDAMYWYRQDPGQGLRLIYYSQIVNDFQKGDIAEGYSVSREKKESFPLTVTSAQKNPTAFYLCASSALGGTEAFFGQGTRLTVV.

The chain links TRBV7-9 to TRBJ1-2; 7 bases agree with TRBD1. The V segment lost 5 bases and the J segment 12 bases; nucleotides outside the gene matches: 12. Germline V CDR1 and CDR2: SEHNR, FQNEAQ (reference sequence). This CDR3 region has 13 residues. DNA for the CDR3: TGTGCCAGCAGCGCTATCCGACAGGGTCAGGACACCTTC. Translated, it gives CASSAIRQGQDTF.

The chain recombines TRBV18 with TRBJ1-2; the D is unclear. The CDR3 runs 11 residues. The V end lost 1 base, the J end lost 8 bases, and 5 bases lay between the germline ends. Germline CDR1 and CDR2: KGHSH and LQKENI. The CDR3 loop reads CASSPQEGYTF. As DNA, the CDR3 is TGTGCCAGCTCACCACAGGAAGGCTACACCTTC.

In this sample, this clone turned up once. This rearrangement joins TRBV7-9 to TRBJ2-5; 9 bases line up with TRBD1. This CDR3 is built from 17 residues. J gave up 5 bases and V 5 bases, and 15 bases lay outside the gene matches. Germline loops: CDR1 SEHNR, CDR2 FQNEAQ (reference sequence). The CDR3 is CASSAVGVQGARETQYF. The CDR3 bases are TGTGCCAGCAGCGCGGTGGGGGTACAGGGGGCTCGGGAGACCCAGTACTTC.

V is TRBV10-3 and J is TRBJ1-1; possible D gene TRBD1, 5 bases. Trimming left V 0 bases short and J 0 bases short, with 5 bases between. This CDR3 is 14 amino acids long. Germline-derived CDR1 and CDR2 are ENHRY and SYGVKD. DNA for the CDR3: TGTGCCATCAGTGAGTCAGGGGTGAACACTGAAGCTTTCTTT. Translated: CAISESGVNTEAFF.

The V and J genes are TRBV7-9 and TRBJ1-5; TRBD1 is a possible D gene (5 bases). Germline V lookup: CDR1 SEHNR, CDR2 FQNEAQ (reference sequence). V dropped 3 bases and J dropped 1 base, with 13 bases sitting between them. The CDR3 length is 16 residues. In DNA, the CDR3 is TGTGCCAGCAGCTTGGGGGGGTGGGAGAGCAATCAGCCCCAGCATTTT. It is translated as CASSLGGWESNQPQHF.

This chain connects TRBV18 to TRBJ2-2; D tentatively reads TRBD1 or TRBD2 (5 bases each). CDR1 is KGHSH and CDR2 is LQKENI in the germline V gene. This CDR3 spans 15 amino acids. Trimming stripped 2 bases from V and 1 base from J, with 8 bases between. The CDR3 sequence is CASSPSGLNTGELFF. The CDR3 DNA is TGTGCCAGCTCACCATCGGGGCTGAACACCGGGGAGCTGTTTTTT. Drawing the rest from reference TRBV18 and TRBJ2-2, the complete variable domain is NAGVMQNPRHLVRRRGQEARLRCSPMKGHSHVYWYRQLPEEGLKFMVYLQKENIIDESGMPKERFSAEFPKEGPSILRIQQVVRGDSAAYFCASSPSGLNTGELFFGEGSRLTVL.

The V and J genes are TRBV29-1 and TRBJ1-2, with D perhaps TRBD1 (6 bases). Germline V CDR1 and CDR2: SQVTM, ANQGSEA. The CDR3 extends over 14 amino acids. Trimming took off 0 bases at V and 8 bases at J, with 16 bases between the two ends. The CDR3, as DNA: TGCAGCGTTGAAGATCCTGCAGGGACAATCGGCTACACCTTC. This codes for CSVEDPAGTIGYTF.

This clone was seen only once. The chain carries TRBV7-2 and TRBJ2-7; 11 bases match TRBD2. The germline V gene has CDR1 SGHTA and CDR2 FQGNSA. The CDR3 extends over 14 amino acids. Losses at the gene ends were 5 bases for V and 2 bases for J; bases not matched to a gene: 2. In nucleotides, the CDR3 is TGTGCCAGCAGCCGGGGACTAGCGGCCTACGAGCAGTACTTC. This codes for CASSRGLAAYEQYF.

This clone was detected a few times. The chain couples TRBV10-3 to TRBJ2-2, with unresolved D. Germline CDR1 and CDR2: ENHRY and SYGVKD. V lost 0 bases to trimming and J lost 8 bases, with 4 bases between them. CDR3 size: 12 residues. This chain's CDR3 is CAISESLGELFF. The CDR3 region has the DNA TGTGCCATCAGTGAGTCGCTGGGGGAGCTGTTTTTT.

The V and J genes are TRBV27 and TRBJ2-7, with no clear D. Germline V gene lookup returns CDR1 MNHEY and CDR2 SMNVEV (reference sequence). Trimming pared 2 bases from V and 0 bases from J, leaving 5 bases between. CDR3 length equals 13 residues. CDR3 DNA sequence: TGTGCCAGCAGTTTACGCTACTCCTACGAGCAGTACTTC. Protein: CASSLRYSYEQYF.

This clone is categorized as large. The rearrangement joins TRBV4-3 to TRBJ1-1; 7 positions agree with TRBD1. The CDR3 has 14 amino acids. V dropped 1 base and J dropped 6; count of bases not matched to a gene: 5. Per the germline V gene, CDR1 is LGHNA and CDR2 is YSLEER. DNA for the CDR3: TGCGCCAGCAGCCAAGTTTCAACAGGGGCTGAAGCTTTCTTT. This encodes CASSQVSTGAEAFF.

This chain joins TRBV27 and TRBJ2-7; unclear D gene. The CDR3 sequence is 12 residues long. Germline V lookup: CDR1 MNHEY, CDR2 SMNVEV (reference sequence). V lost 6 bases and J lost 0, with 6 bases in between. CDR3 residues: CASRLSSYEQYF. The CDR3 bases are TGTGCCAGCAGGCTTAGCTCCTACGAGCAGTACTTC.

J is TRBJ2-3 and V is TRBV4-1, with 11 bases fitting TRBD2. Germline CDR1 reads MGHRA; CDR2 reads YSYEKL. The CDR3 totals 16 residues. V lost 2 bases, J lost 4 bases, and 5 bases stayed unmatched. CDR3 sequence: CASSQKLAGGPDTQYF. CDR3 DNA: TGCGCCAGCAGCCAAAAGCTAGCGGGAGGACCAGATACGCAGTATTTT.

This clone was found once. The CDR3 here is CASSLDPPGVGTGELFF. The CDR3 DNA reads as TGTGCCAGCAGCCTAGACCCTCCCGGGGTGGGCACCGGGGAGCTGTTTTTT. The J gene is TRBJ2-2, the V gene TRBV5-4; TRBD2 might be the D (5 bases). Germline lookup yields CDR1 SGHNT and CDR2 YYREEE (reference sequence). CDR3 length: 17 amino acids. Trimming stripped 4 bases from V and 4 bases from J, with 20 bases between.